This TCR beta chain was captured in a study of blood T cell repertoires in COVID-19. The cohort comprised adults aged about 18 to 100 years residing in about two dozen US areas. Two negative PCRs, clearance, or symptom resolution had been documented for recovered Cohort 3 donors. Authors' data handling: It was from reference gene primer amplification that nucleated cell counts were estimated. Clones were read by immunoSEQ multiplex PCR, and TCRdb kept only the in-frame ones, dropping some. The DNA was the basis for D and trimming; V, J and clone size are from that table. The sample holds over 200,000 clones; around 90% are singletons and the top ten take approximately 11%. The V end lost 3 bases, the J end lost 4 bases, and 5 bases lay between the germline ends. Germline V CDR1 and CDR2: SNHLY, FYNNEI. CDR3 length equals 12 residues.

Sequenced: PBMCs or T cells enriched from blood (not recorded which). This receptor was obtained from a man aged 30 to 39 who had recovered from COVID-19. The V gene is TRBV2, the J gene TRBJ2-3; D gene unclear. The CDR3 DNA is TGTGCCAGCAGTGAGTTATCAGATACGCAGTATTTT. Its translation is CASSELSDTQYF.